Listed here are 7 T cell receptor beta chains from one sample, sequenced in a study of T cell responses to AZD1222 COVID-19 vaccine. Here immunoSEQ multiplex PCR was the method, and the copy in TCRdb shows in-frame clones only, minus some. The sample lists over 120,000 clones, around 92% occurring once. Sequences were derived from peripheral blood, sampled 28 days after the second AZD1222 dose. These receptors originate from an adult who received the AZD1222 COVID-19 vaccine.

The J gene is TRBJ1-2, the V gene TRBV19, with a tentative D call TRBD1 (5 bases). This CDR3 spans 17 amino acids. The germline CDR1 and CDR2 sequences are LNHDA and SQIVND (reference sequence). Trimming took off 2 bases at V and 4 bases at J, with 20 bases between the two ends. The CDR3 reads CASSISAGTESLYGYTF. In nucleotides, the CDR3 is TGTGCCAGTAGTATATCAGCCGGGACGGAGTCTCTCTATGGCTACACCTTC.

The V call is TRBV19, the J call TRBJ2-1, with TRBD2 matching 10 bases. The ends lost 6 bases at V and 8 bases at J; junction bases unmatched: 13. The CDR3 runs 16 residues. CDR1 LNHDA and CDR2 SQIVND come from the germline V gene (reference sequence). CDR3: CASRRALAGEVYEQFF. The CDR3 nucleotides read TGTGCCAGTAGGCGCGCTCTAGCGGGAGAGGTTTATGAGCAGTTCTTC.

This chain links TRBV18 with TRBJ2-7; D remains ambiguous. Germline CDR1 and CDR2: KGHSH and LQKENI. The CDR3 consists of 13 residues. Trimming shortened V by 4 bases and J by 4 bases, and 11 bases separated the two germline ends. The CDR3, as DNA: TGTGCCAGCTCACAGTCGGCTTATTACGAGCAGTACTTC. Translating it yields CASSQSAYYEQYF. The full variable domain, rest sourced from reference TRBV18 and TRBJ2-7, is NAGVMQNPRHLVRRRGQEARLRCSPMKGHSHVYWYRQLPEEGLKFMVYLQKENIIDESGMPKERFSAEFPKEGPSILRIQQVVRGDSAAYFCASSQSAYYEQYFGPGTRLTVT.

CDR3 coding DNA: TGTGCCAGCAGCCCAAGGGGGAACACTGAAGCTTTCTTT. Residues: CASSPRGNTEAFF. The chain is built from TRBV7-2 and TRBJ1-1; the D gene is possibly TRBD1 (5 bases). The V and J ends lost 5 bases and 1 base respectively, with 8 bases between them. Germline V gene lookup returns CDR1 SGHTA and CDR2 FQGNSA. The length of the CDR3 is 13 residues. Looking up the rest from reference TRBV7-2 and TRBJ1-1 gives the full variable domain: GAGVSQSPSNKVTEKGKDVELRCDPISGHTALYWYRQSLGQGLEFLIYFQGNSAPDKSGLPSDRFSAERTGGSVSTLTIQRTQQEDSAVYLCASSPRGNTEAFFGQGTRLTVV.

The J gene is TRBJ2-7, the V gene TRBV19, with TRBD1 as a possible D gene (6 bases). The CDR3 spans 13 residues. Germline V gene sequence: CDR1 LNHDA, CDR2 SQIVND (reference sequence). The V end lost 5 bases, the J end lost 3 bases, and 11 bases lay between the germline ends. CDR3 residues: CASSSSDSYEQYF. Here the CDR3 DNA reads TGTGCCAGTAGTTCATCGGACAGCTACGAGCAGTACTTC.

In this sample, this clone turned up a few times. The chain links TRBV27 to TRBJ2-7; D call uncertain. From germline, CDR1 is MNHEY and CDR2 SMNVEV (reference sequence). This CDR3 comprises 15 residues. The V end was cut by 6 bases, the J end by 4 bases, with 19 bases between. CDR3 sequence: CASRYPLSPGYEQYF. The CDR3 DNA reads TGTGCCAGCAGGTATCCGCTGAGCCCCGGATACGAGCAGTACTTC.

CDR3 in DNA: TGTGCCAGCAGATTCAGAGCCGGGACAGGGGACTCTGGGGCCAACGTCCTGACTTTC. It translates to CASRFRAGTGDSGANVLTF. The rearrangement uses TRBV7-9 and TRBJ2-6, with 10 bases fitting TRBD1. The junction had 11 bases not matched to a gene; V was cut back by 6 bases and J by 0 bases. CDR3 length equals 19 residues. Looked up from germline, CDR1 is SEHNR and CDR2 is FQNEAQ (reference sequence).